The 30 T cell receptor beta chains in this list originate from one sample, sequenced in a study of vaccination effects on CD4 cells after COVID-19. Which antigens these TCRs recognize remains unknown. Prior to sequencing, the ViraFEST assay stimulated PBMC with viral peptide pools, which expanded the antigen-specific CD4+ T cells. When ten to eleven days of culture had elapsed, CD4+ T cells were isolated. From March to December 2020, the person had a SARS-CoV-2 infection that was confirmed by PCR. Data came from immunoSEQ multiplex PCR; TCRdb stores just in-frame clones and leaves some out. The sample lists 55,000 to 90,000 clones, around 70% occurring once. Sequencing used CD4+ T cells from PBMCs cultured with HIV peptides, obtained before COVID-19 vaccination. Subset in this sample: HIV-1 Nef peptide pool negative control/reference culture. All receptors come from a human donor who had a prior SARS-CoV-2 infection.

The chain joins TRBV1 to TRBJ2-2; the table's D gene call, TRBD2, was not cross checked with the DNA. TRBV1 is a pseudogene. This CDR3 spans 17 amino acids. The CDR3 DNA sequence: TGCACCAGCAGCCAAGGGACTAGCGGGAGGTCAGGCGGGGAGCTGTTTTTT. This encodes CTSSQGTSGRSGGELFF.

This chain connects TRBV11-3 to TRBJ2-1; D is uncertain. The CDR3 contains 13 residues. The germline V and J ends were trimmed by 1 base and 7 bases, with 8 bases remaining between them. Germline V gives CDR1 SGHNT, CDR2 YENEEA. Written as DNA, the CDR3 is TGTGCCAGCAGCTTAGTTCCAGAGAATGAGCAGTTCTTC. It encodes CASSLVPENEQFF.

This clone has just one count. This chain uses TRBV4-1 with TRBJ2-2, with 8 positions matching TRBD2. The J segment lost 5 bases and the V segment lost 4 bases, leaving 6 bases of the junction unmatched. CDR1 is MGHRA and CDR2 is YSYEKL in the germline V gene. The CDR3 extends over 15 amino acids. The CDR3 bases are TGCGCCAGCAGCCCGATCGGGAGGGGGACCGGGGAGCTGTTTTTT. It yields the protein CASSPIGRGTGELFF.

The V and J genes are TRBV19 and TRBJ1-2; tentatively, D is TRBD1 (6 bases). Germline V gene sequence: CDR1 LNHDA, CDR2 SQIVND (reference sequence). Trimming pared 4 bases from V and 8 bases from J, leaving 14 bases between. The CDR3 is 13 amino acids. The CDR3 DNA follows: TGTGCCAGTAGTAGGACAGACTCGGGGGGCTACACCTTC. Translated, it gives CASSRTDSGGYTF.

This chain uses TRBV10-3 with TRBJ1-2; 7 bases line up with TRBD1. The germline V gene has CDR1 ENHRY and CDR2 SYGVKD. Trimming cost V 5 bases and J 0 bases; bases outside gene matches: 18. This CDR3 spans 19 amino acids. The CDR3 here is CAISQTTTGTANTNYGYTF. The CDR3 DNA reads as TGTGCCATCAGTCAAACGACAACGGGGACAGCGAATACTAACTATGGCTACACCTTC.

The chain is built from TRBV7-8 and TRBJ2-1, with 11 positions matching TRBD2. V trimming: 6 bases; J trimming: 5 bases; junction bases outside the gene matches: 12. The CDR3 totals 17 residues. Per germline, CDR1 SGHVS and CDR2 FQNEAQ. The DNA for the CDR3 is TGTGCCAGCAGACGATGGGTTGGGACTAGCGGAAACAATGAGCAGTTCTTC. It is translated as CASRRWVGTSGNNEQFF.

V usage is TRBV4-2 and J usage is TRBJ1-5, with 9 bases aligning to TRBD1. Germline CDR1 is LGHNA and CDR2 is YNFKEQ. V dropped 2 bases and J dropped 1; count of bases not matched to a gene: 3. This CDR3 contains 16 residues. CDR3 loop: CASSQTGGPSNQPQHF. The CDR3 DNA reads as TGTGCCAGCAGCCAAACAGGGGGCCCCAGCAATCAGCCCCAGCATTTT.

The chain recombines TRBV4-3 with TRBJ2-5; no firm D call. The CDR3 is made up of 13 amino acids. Trimming shortened V by 6 bases and J by 3 bases, and 11 bases separated the two germline ends. CDR1 and CDR2 from the germline V gene are LGHNA and YSLEER. The CDR3 nucleotides read TGCGCCAGCAGTCGAAGGGCGGAAGAGACCCAGTACTTC. Its translation: CASSRRAEETQYF.

The chain has TRBV11-2 and TRBJ2-1; the D gene is possibly TRBD2 (5 bases). The CDR3 sequence is 15 residues long. Trimming left V 4 bases short and J 5 bases short, with 15 bases between. CDR1 is SGHAT, CDR2 FQNNGV, per germline. The CDR3 DNA sequence: TGTGCCAGCAGCTCCACTCTACGAGGGAACAATGAGCAGTTCTTC. It encodes CASSSTLRGNNEQFF. Together with reference TRBV11-2 and TRBJ2-1, the CDR3 gives the full variable domain: EAGVAQSPRYKIIEKRQSVAFWCNPISGHATLYWYQQILGQGPKLLIQFQNNGVVDDSQLPKDRFSAERLKGVDSTLKIQPAKLEDSAVYLCASSSTLRGNNEQFFGPGTRLTVL.

The V and J genes are TRBV9 and TRBJ2-1; 9 nucleotides match TRBD2. Germline CDR1 SGDLS, CDR2 YYNGEE. V lost 3 bases to trimming and J lost 3 bases; unmatched junction nucleotides: 7. CDR3 length: 16 amino acids. The CDR3 sequence is CASSAGSGGLYNEQFF. In DNA, the CDR3 is TGTGCCAGCAGCGCGGGGAGCGGGGGGCTCTACAATGAGCAGTTCTTC.

V usage is TRBV2 and J usage is TRBJ2-7; D ambiguous. Looked up from germline, CDR1 is SNHLY and CDR2 is FYNNEI. Trimming stripped 4 bases from V and 3 bases from J, with 10 bases between. The CDR3 runs 13 residues. CDR3 amino acids: CASSGPPVYEQYF. In DNA form, the CDR3 reads TGTGCCAGCAGTGGGCCACCCGTCTACGAGCAGTACTTC.

The CDR3 here is CASSPQATGGAYEQYF. In DNA, the CDR3 is TGTGCCAGCTCACCACAGGCTACAGGGGGTGCGTACGAGCAGTACTTC. The chain carries TRBV18 and TRBJ2-7, with 8 positions matching TRBD1. Germline CDR1 KGHSH, CDR2 LQKENI. Trimming cost V 1 base and J 4 bases; bases outside gene matches: 9. CDR3 length: 16 amino acids.

The chain uses TRBV19 and TRBJ2-5; 9 bases match TRBD1. The length of the CDR3 is 16 residues. V was clipped by 4 bases and J by 3 bases; unmatched bases: 9. Germline loops: CDR1 LNHDA, CDR2 SQIVND (reference sequence). Here the CDR3 DNA reads TGTGCCAGTAGTACACTGGACAGGGGAGGGGAAGAGACCCAGTACTTC. Amino acids: CASSTLDRGGEETQYF.

V is TRBV11-3 and J is TRBJ1-1, with D hard to call. Germline V gene data show CDR1 as SGHNT and CDR2 as YENEEA. The CDR3 totals 14 residues. V gave up 3 bases and J gave up 5 bases, with 13 bases separating them. The CDR3 region has the DNA TGTGCCAGCAGCTTGTTGGCGGTGAGTACTGAAGCTTTCTTT. Translating gives CASSLLAVSTEAFF.

V gene TRBV9 combines with J gene TRBJ2-2; D perhaps matches TRBD2 (7 bases). This CDR3 spans 15 amino acids. With 3 bases removed from V and 5 bases from J, the gap between germline ends came to 14 bases. Germline CDR1 SGDLS, CDR2 YYNGEE. The CDR3 is CASSAQQGGTGELFF. The CDR3 bases are TGTGCCAGCAGCGCACAACAGGGAGGGACCGGGGAGCTGTTTTTT.

The chain combines TRBV14 with TRBJ1-1, with D perhaps matching TRBD1 (6 bases). The CDR3 contains 15 residues. Trimming cost V 1 base and J 0 bases, with 9 bases left between them. Per the germline V gene, CDR1 is SGHDN and CDR2 is FVKESK. This chain's CDR3 is CASSQGRGVNTEAFF. DNA for the CDR3: TGTGCCAGCAGCCAAGGGAGGGGGGTGAACACTGAAGCTTTCTTT.

This clone showed up just once. The chain recombines TRBV28 with TRBJ1-5, with D perhaps TRBD1 (5 bases). Per germline, CDR1 MDHEN and CDR2 SYDVKM. This CDR3 comprises 15 residues. V was shortened by 5 bases and J by 2 bases, with 13 bases between the two germline ends. The DNA of the CDR3 is TGTGCCAGCAGTGGGGGGGAAGGTGGCAATCAGCCCCAGCATTTT. Its translation is CASSGGEGGNQPQHF.

This clone was counted only a few times. The CDR3 loop is CASSLGSTARVGTEAFF. The DNA of the CDR3 is TGTGCCAGCAGCTTAGGGTCCACAGCCAGAGTAGGTACTGAAGCTTTCTTT. The genes are TRBV7-8 and TRBJ1-1; D is undetermined. The germline CDR1 and CDR2 sequences are SGHVS and FQNEAQ. This CDR3 spans 17 amino acids. Trimming shortened V by 1 base and J by 5 bases, and 20 bases separated the two germline ends. Based on the CDR3 plus reference TRBV7-8 and TRBJ1-1, the full variable domain is GAGVSQSPRYKVAKRGQDVALRCDPISGHVSLFWYQQALGQGPEFLTYFQNEAQLDKSGLPSDRFFAERPEGSVSTLKIQRTQQEDSAVYLCASSLGSTARVGTEAFFGQGTRLTVV.

The rearrangement joins TRBV27 to TRBJ2-7; weak D call: TRBD1 (5 bases). V shed 11 bases and J shed 1 base, with 21 bases lying between them. Germline CDR1 reads MNHEY; CDR2 reads SMNVEV (reference sequence). This CDR3 is built from 15 residues. This CDR3 reads CAYPPAAGQSYEQYF. CDR3 in DNA: TGTGCCTACCCCCCCGCGGCAGGGCAGTCCTACGAGCAGTACTTC.

This chain joins TRBV28 and TRBJ1-2; D is uncertain. V was cut by 5 bases and J by 6 bases, with 7 bases left in between. The CDR3 loop spans 11 amino acids. CDR1 and CDR2 from the germline V gene are MDHEN and SYDVKM. CDR3 sequence: CASSTYDGYTF. The CDR3 nucleotides are TGTGCCAGCAGTACCTATGATGGCTACACCTTC.

The rearrangement links TRBV4-1 to TRBJ1-4; 7 nucleotides agree with TRBD1. After removal of 0 bases from V and 0 bases from J, the junction contained 7 bases not matched to a gene. The germline CDR1 and CDR2 sequences are MGHRA and YSYEKL. This CDR3 has 18 residues. In DNA form, the CDR3 reads TGCGCCAGCAGCCAAGATCCAACGGGACAGACAACTAATGAAAAACTGTTTTTT. As protein: CASSQDPTGQTTNEKLFF.

This sequence joins TRBV11-3 and TRBJ2-7; D unclear. The CDR3 runs 11 residues. Germline V gene sequence: CDR1 SGHNT, CDR2 YENEEA. V was cut by 1 base and J by 5 bases, with 3 bases left in between. The CDR3 DNA follows: TGTGCCAGCAGCTTAGTGGACGAGCAGTACTTC. Its protein product is CASSLVDEQYF. Full variable domain (missing parts from reference TRBV11-3 and TRBJ2-7): EAGVVQSPRYKIIEKKQPVAFWCNPISGHNTLYWYLQNLGQGPELLIRYENEEAVDDSQLPKDRFSAERLKGVDSTLKIQPAELGDSAVYLCASSLVDEQYFGPGTRLTVT.

The genes are TRBV6-2 or TRBV6-3 and TRBJ2-3; tentatively, D is TRBD1 (6 bases). V gave up 6 bases and J gave up 6 bases, with 19 bases separating them. The CDR3 runs to 15 residues. Germline V gene data show CDR1 as MNHEY and CDR2 as SVGEGT. Here the CDR3 DNA reads TGTGCCAGCAGCCTCCGGGACACCCTTAGGGATACGCAGTATTTT. Residues: CASSLRDTLRDTQYF.

This chain links TRBV2 with TRBJ1-1; D possibly corresponds to TRBD1 (5 bases). Germline V lookup: CDR1 SNHLY, CDR2 FYNNEI. Trimming took off 1 base at V and 5 bases at J, with 11 bases between the two ends. The CDR3 runs 14 residues. This CDR3 reads CASSEVGGETEAFF. DNA for the CDR3: TGTGCCAGCAGTGAAGTGGGAGGGGAGACTGAAGCTTTCTTT.

The chain combines TRBV7-3 with TRBJ2-1; possible D gene TRBD2, 6 bases. Trimming removed 3 bases at V and 0 bases at J, with 9 bases between. The germline gives CDR1 SGHTA, CDR2 FQGTGA. This CDR3 is 15 amino acids long. The CDR3 sequence is CASSFTGSSYNEQFF. CDR3 sequence (DNA): TGTGCCAGCAGCTTCACCGGGAGCTCCTACAATGAGCAGTTCTTC.

This chain joins TRBV6-2 or TRBV6-3 and TRBJ2-3; D perhaps matches TRBD2 (6 bases). V shed 0 bases and J shed 8 bases, with 21 bases lying between them. The V gene's germline CDR1 is MNHEY and CDR2 SVGEGT. The CDR3 has 17 residues. CDR3 residues: CASSYSLARTMGGTQYF. In DNA, the CDR3 is TGTGCCAGCAGTTACTCTCTAGCGCGCACTATGGGTGGTACGCAGTATTTT.

This rearrangement joins TRBV11-2 to TRBJ2-2; D may correspond to TRBD1 or TRBD2 (7 bases each). V gave up 5 bases and J gave up 5 bases, with 18 bases separating them. The CDR3 covers 16 residues. Germline CDR1 SGHAT, CDR2 FQNNGV. CDR3 loop: CASSTPGGALTGELFF. The CDR3 DNA is TGTGCCAGCAGCACACCAGGGGGGGCGTTGACCGGGGAGCTGTTTTTT.

The chain is built from TRBV7-2 and TRBJ1-5; tentatively, D is TRBD1 (5 bases). The germline CDR1 and CDR2 sequences are SGHTA and FQGNSA. Trimming cost V 2 bases and J 6 bases, with 14 bases left between them. This CDR3 region has 15 residues. CDR3 sequence: CASSLLSLGGQPQHF. In nucleotides, the CDR3 is TGTGCCAGCAGCTTATTATCCCTGGGGGGTCAGCCCCAGCATTTT.

This clone was counted a few times. The V call is TRBV5-6, the J call TRBJ1-4; D is unresolved. CDR1 and CDR2 (germline): SGHDT, YYEEEE. The CDR3 spans 13 residues. The V and J ends lost 3 bases and 8 bases respectively, with 11 bases between them. CDR3 DNA sequence: TGTGCCAGCAGCTCGGATGTCGGCGAAAAACTGTTTTTT. Its protein is CASSSDVGEKLFF. Drawing the rest from reference TRBV5-6 and TRBJ1-4, the complete variable domain is DAGVTQSPTHLIKTRGQQVTLRCSPKSGHDTVSWYQQALGQGPQFIFQYYEEEERQRGNFPDRFSGHQFPNYSSELNVNALLLGDSALYLCASSSDVGEKLFFGSGTQLSVL.

The V gene is TRBV2, the J gene TRBJ2-5; D is unresolved. V dropped 7 bases and J dropped 3 bases, with 6 bases sitting between them. Germline CDR1 is SNHLY and CDR2 is FYNNEI. There are 11 residues in the CDR3. CDR3 nucleotides: TGTGCCAGCACGGCCGAAGAGACCCAGTACTTC. Residues: CASTAEETQYF.